The present TCR beta chain was sequenced within a study of somatic mutations in cytotoxic T cells in rheumatoid arthritis. Data came from immunoSEQ multiplex PCR; TCRdb stores just in-frame clones and leaves some out. The repertoire holds 12,000 to 15,000 clones, with around 76% as singletons. CDR1 LGHNA and CDR2 YSLEER come from the germline V gene. The CDR3 is 15 residues long. Sequencing was carried out using CD8+ T cells sorted from blood. The source is an adult with rheumatoid arthritis. The rearrangement links TRBV4-3 to TRBJ2-5, with 10 positions matching TRBD1. Gene TRBJ2-7 matches the end of the DNA better, so the J call may be wrong. As DNA, the CDR3 is TGCGCCAGCAGCCAAGACCGGGACAGGGGTTACGAGCAGTACTTC. It yields the protein CASSQDRDRGYEQYF.